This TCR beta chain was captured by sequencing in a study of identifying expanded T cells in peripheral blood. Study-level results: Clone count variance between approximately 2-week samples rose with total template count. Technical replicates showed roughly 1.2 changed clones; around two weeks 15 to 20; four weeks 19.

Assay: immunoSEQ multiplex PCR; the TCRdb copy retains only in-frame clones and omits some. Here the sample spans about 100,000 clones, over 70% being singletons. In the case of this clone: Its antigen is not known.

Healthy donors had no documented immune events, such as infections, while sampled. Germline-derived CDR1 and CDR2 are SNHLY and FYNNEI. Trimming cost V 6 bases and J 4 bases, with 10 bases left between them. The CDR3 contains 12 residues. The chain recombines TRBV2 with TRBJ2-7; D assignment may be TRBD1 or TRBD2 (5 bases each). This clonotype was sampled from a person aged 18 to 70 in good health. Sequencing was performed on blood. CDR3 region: CASSLGGYEQYF. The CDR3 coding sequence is TGTGCCAGCAGCCTTGGGGGATACGAGCAGTACTTC.